These 25 T cell receptor beta chains originate from one sample sequenced in a study of high-grade serous ovarian cancer treatment subgroups. Tumor tissue was taken before any definitive surgery or chemotherapy was given. Assay: immunoSEQ multiplex PCR; the TCRdb copy retains only in-frame clones and omits some. The sample has about 4,200 clones; 78% are singletons. The sequenced material came from tumor tissue. Receptors originate from a human donor with high-grade serous ovarian cancer.

The chain uses TRBV7-6 and TRBJ1-1, with D possibly matching TRBD1 (5 bases). CDR1 is SGHVS, CDR2 FNYEAQ, per germline. The V and J ends lost 2 bases and 2 bases respectively, with 9 bases between them. The CDR3 extends over 14 amino acids. CDR3 DNA: TGTGCCAGCAGCTTATCCGGGGGAAACACTGAAGCTTTCTTT. It is translated as CASSLSGGNTEAFF.

The V gene is TRBV19, the J gene TRBJ2-5; 10 positions agree with TRBD1. Germline V CDR1 and CDR2: LNHDA, SQIVND (reference sequence). The CDR3 has 16 amino acids. The V gene end was trimmed by 5 bases and the J gene end by 2 bases; junction bases not matched to a gene: 8. Here the CDR3 reads CASSDRGRGGQETQYF. Here the CDR3 DNA reads TGTGCCAGTAGTGACAGGGGGCGGGGAGGGCAAGAGACCCAGTACTTC. Variable domain in full (rest from reference TRBV19 and TRBJ2-5): DGGITQSPKYLFRKEGQNVTLSCEQNLNHDAMYWYRQDPGQGLRLIYYSQIVNDFQKGDIAEGYSVSREKKESFPLTVTSAQKNPTAFYLCASSDRGRGGQETQYFGPGTRLLVL.

This clone turned up a few times. V is TRBV9 and J is TRBJ2-5; D remains ambiguous. The CDR3 covers 13 residues. Trimming took 3 bases from V and 4 from J, leaving 10 bases between them. Per germline, CDR1 SGDLS and CDR2 YYNGEE. The CDR3 DNA reads as TGTGCCAGCAGCGGCAGTCGTGGAGAGACCCAGTACTTC. Translating gives CASSGSRGETQYF. The complete variable domain, with remaining parts taken from reference TRBV9 and TRBJ2-5, reads DSGVTQTPKHLITATGQRVTLRCSPRSGDLSVYWYQQSLDQGLQFLIQYYNGEERAKGNILERFSAQQFPDLHSELNLSSLELGDSALYFCASSGSRGETQYFGPGTRLLVL.

CDR3 amino acids: CAWSDGIESIQYF. The CDR3, as DNA: TGTGCCTGGAGTGATGGAATAGAAAGCATTCAGTACTTC. V gene TRBV30 combines with J gene TRBJ2-4; D uncertain. V lost 1 base, J lost 9 bases, and 13 bases lay in between. The CDR3 totals 13 residues. Germline V CDR1 and CDR2: GTSNPN, SVGIG (reference sequence).

The chain is built from TRBV28 and TRBJ2-3, with TRBD2 matching over 15 bases. Germline-derived CDR1 and CDR2 are MDHEN and SYDVKM. Trimming cost V 5 bases and J 2 bases; bases outside gene matches: 5. The CDR3 consists of 17 residues. The DNA for the CDR3 is TGTGCCAGCAGTCTCTGGACTAGCGGGGGGGCCACAGATACGCAGTATTTT. Translation gives CASSLWTSGGATDTQYF.

J is TRBJ1-1 and V is TRBV11-3, with a weak D call TRBD1 (5 bases). Per germline, CDR1 SGHNT and CDR2 YENEEA. The CDR3 totals 15 residues. V shed 7 bases and J shed 2 bases, with 17 bases lying between them. CDR3 residues: CASTPRGTRNTEAFF. As DNA, the CDR3 is TGTGCCAGCACCCCTCGCGGGACGAGAAACACTGAAGCTTTCTTT.

V is TRBV7-9 and J is TRBJ1-1, with 11 bases aligning to TRBD1. Germline V CDR1 and CDR2: SEHNR, FQNEAQ (reference sequence). The J segment lost 6 bases and the V segment lost 5 bases, leaving 5 bases of the junction unmatched. CDR3 length: 14 residues. The CDR3 nucleotides read TGTGCCAGCAGCCCGGACAGGGGGCTATCTGAAGCTTTCTTT. Translated, it gives CASSPDRGLSEAFF.

The chain couples TRBV19 to TRBJ2-3; the D gene is possibly TRBD2 (6 bases). Between the trimmed V and J ends, which lost 3 bases and 2 bases, there was a span of 12 bases. The CDR3 consists of 15 residues. The germline V gene has CDR1 LNHDA and CDR2 SQIVND (reference sequence). CDR3 region: CASSIWRGITDTQYF. CDR3 DNA sequence: TGTGCCAGTAGTATCTGGCGGGGCATCACAGATACGCAGTATTTT.

The V call is TRBV6-1, the J call TRBJ2-1; maybe TRBD2 (6 bases). CDR1 is MNHNS and CDR2 is SASEGT in the germline V gene. This CDR3 comprises 16 residues. V was cut by 4 bases and J by 3 bases, with 16 bases left in between. The CDR3 reads CASSAVTSRFYNEQFF. The CDR3 nucleotides are TGTGCCAGCAGTGCAGTTACTAGCCGCTTCTACAATGAGCAGTTCTTC.

The rearrangement links TRBV28 to TRBJ1-5; tentative D call: TRBD1 (5 bases). Germline CDR1 and CDR2: MDHEN and SYDVKM. The CDR3 is made up of 13 amino acids. V was shortened by 7 bases and J by 7 bases, with 14 bases between the two germline ends. Written as DNA, the CDR3 is TGTGCCAGCAAGGGACCGGCCGACCAGCCCCAGCATTTT. Amino acid sequence: CASKGPADQPQHF.

The chain carries TRBV6-5 and TRBJ2-2; the D gene is possibly TRBD2 (5 bases). The V gene lost 0 bases and the J gene lost 7 bases, with 9 bases spanning the gap. The CDR3 has 14 residues. Germline V gene lookup returns CDR1 MNHEY and CDR2 SVGAGI. In nucleotides, the CDR3 is TGTGCCAGCAGTTACTCCGGGGAACACGGGGAGCTGTTTTTT. As protein: CASSYSGEHGELFF.

The gene calls are TRBV2 and TRBJ2-7; TRBD2 matches 9 bases. This CDR3 has 13 amino acids. V lost 6 bases, J lost 8 bases, and 8 bases stayed unmatched. In germline, CDR1 is SNHLY, CDR2 FYNNEI. The DNA for the CDR3 is TGTGCCAGCAGGATCGAGCGGGGGGCTCAGCAGTACTTC. Protein product: CASRIERGAQQYF.

The V call is TRBV9, the J call TRBJ1-3, with TRBD1 identical over 10 bases. Germline V lookup: CDR1 SGDLS, CDR2 YYNGEE. The CDR3 totals 14 residues. Germline trimming cut 4 bases from V and 7 bases from J; bases unmatched to any gene: 5. CDR3 sequence reads: CASSWDRGGNTIYF. The CDR3 nucleotides read TGTGCCAGCAGCTGGGACAGGGGAGGGAACACCATATATTTT.

The gene calls are TRBV7-9 and TRBJ1-2, with D unresolved. Germline CDR1 reads SEHNR; CDR2 reads FQNEAQ (reference sequence). This CDR3 is 14 amino acids long. V dropped 3 bases and J dropped 6 bases, with 14 bases sitting between them. CDR3 loop: CASSFREEGNGYTF. The CDR3 DNA reads as TGTGCCAGCAGCTTCCGGGAGGAGGGAAATGGCTACACCTTC.

This clone is a singleton in its sample. CDR3 loop: CASSQPELTPINEQFF. CDR3 coding DNA: TGTGCCAGCAGCCAACCGGAACTGACGCCCATCAATGAGCAGTTCTTC. The V gene is TRBV4-2, the J gene TRBJ2-1; no clear D gene. The CDR3 sequence is 16 residues long. CDR1 is LGHNA and CDR2 is YNFKEQ in the germline V gene. Trimming cost V 2 bases and J 6 bases, with 17 bases left between them.

This clone was seen more than once but under ten times. One junction end does not reproduce the germline sequence, and a read error may be involved. The chain is built from TRBV6-1 and TRBJ2-3; 11 bases line up with TRBD1. Germline V lookup: CDR1 MNHNS, CDR2 SASEGT. The CDR3 is made up of 14 amino acids. CDR3 DNA: TGTGCCAGCAGTGAAGCCCACGGGACAGGGGGTTATCTTTTT. Translating gives CASSEAHGTGGYLF.

The CDR3 sequence: CASSLNPNGQGWPDTQYF. As DNA, the CDR3 is TGTGCCAGCAGCCTCAACCCAAATGGACAGGGTTGGCCAGATACGCAGTATTTT. The J gene is TRBJ2-3, the V gene TRBV9, with TRBD1 matching 8 bases. Per the germline V gene, CDR1 is SGDLS and CDR2 is YYNGEE. Trimming at V came to 4 bases and at J to 4 bases, leaving 17 bases not matched to a gene. The CDR3 has 18 amino acids.

The gene calls are TRBV5-4 and TRBJ1-1; D not certain. Trimming cost V 2 bases and J 7 bases, with 18 bases left between them. CDR3 length: 15 amino acids. Germline loops: CDR1 SGHNT, CDR2 YYREEE (reference sequence). In DNA, the CDR3 is TGTGCCAGCAGCTTTGCCGGCGGGGTGGGAATTGAAGCTTTCTTT. This sequence encodes CASSFAGGVGIEAFF.

This clone was counted only a few times. CDR3 nucleotide sequence: TGTGCCAGCAGCGTAGAAGGGCACGGCACAGATACGCAGTATTTT. Amino acid sequence: CASSVEGHGTDTQYF. The rearrangement links TRBV9 to TRBJ2-3; D is ambiguous. The CDR3 runs 15 residues. V was pared by 0 bases and J by 1 base, with 9 bases between. From germline, CDR1 is SGDLS and CDR2 YYNGEE.

About this clone: Other DNA sequences within the sample encode an identical CDR3. V and J are TRBV7-8 and TRBJ1-2, with D maybe TRBD1 (6 bases). The germline CDR1 and CDR2 sequences are SGHVS and FQNEAQ. There are 15 residues in the CDR3. Trimming pared 4 bases from V and 2 bases from J, leaving 14 bases between. The CDR3 nucleotides read TGTGCCAGCAGCTCCCCAGGACAGATAAACTATGGCTACACCTTC. Its protein product is CASSSPGQINYGYTF.

V usage is TRBV18 and J usage is TRBJ2-1; 7 bases are shared with TRBD2. J was trimmed by 5 bases and V by 6 bases; bases with no gene match: 7. This CDR3 is built from 14 residues. CDR1 and CDR2 (germline): KGHSH, LQKENI. The CDR3 is CASSGTNRNNEQFF. CDR3 bases: TGTGCCAGCTCTGGGACTAACCGGAACAATGAGCAGTTCTTC.

This clone was recorded once. CDR3 in DNA: TGTGCCAGCAGCTCGAACACGGAGTATCAGCCCCAGCATTTT. It yields the protein CASSSNTEYQPQHF. The chain couples TRBV7-2 to TRBJ1-5, with D unclear. The CDR3 extends over 14 amino acids. Trimming pared 4 bases from V and 5 bases from J, leaving 12 bases between. The V gene's germline CDR1 is SGHTA and CDR2 FQGNSA.

The V gene is TRBV6-1, the J gene TRBJ2-7; D could derive from TRBD1 or TRBD2 (5 bases each). Germline V gene sequence: CDR1 MNHNS, CDR2 SASEGT. This CDR3 contains 12 residues. Trimming stripped 8 bases from V and 6 bases from J, with 14 bases between. For the CDR3, the DNA is TGTGCCAGCCTGGGACCGTTTGGCGAGCAGTACTTC. This sequence encodes CASLGPFGEQYF.

The CDR3, as DNA: TGTGCCAGTAGAGCGGGACAGGACGTTTTTTCACCCCTCCACTTT. The encoded protein is CASRAGQDVFSPLHF. The rearrangement joins TRBV19 to TRBJ1-6; TRBD1 agrees at 8 bases. CDR1 LNHDA and CDR2 SQIVND come from the germline V gene (reference sequence). This CDR3 comprises 15 residues. The ends lost 6 bases at V and 9 bases at J; junction bases unmatched: 10.

The genes are TRBV6-1 and TRBJ2-3, with TRBD2 matching 11 bases. Unmatched junction bases numbered 5, after V lost 1 base and J lost 5 bases. CDR1 is MNHNS, CDR2 SASEGT, per germline. The CDR3 runs to 16 residues. The CDR3 DNA reads as TGTGCCAGCAGTGAAGTTGGGCTAGCGGGAGGAGATACGCAGTATTTT. Encoded protein: CASSEVGLAGGDTQYF.